This note documents a single TCR beta chain sequence. Its target is unknown. The data stem from a study of T cell responses to AZD1222 COVID-19 vaccine. As for the study in general: Second-dose intervals of approximately 4 or approximately 12 weeks were pooled. Findings and caveats of the study: All repertoire sampling was performed exclusively after the peak T cell response. Compared with day 0, the breadth and depth of the Spike-specific TCR repertoire rose significantly after two doses of AZD1222.

TCRdb keeps only in-frame clones here, not all; method: immunoSEQ multiplex PCR. There are 150,000 or so clones in the sample; around 90% occur only once, and under 2.5% lies in the top ten. Trimming removed 0 bases from V and 4 bases from J, with 12 bases in between. The CDR3 length is 15 residues. Germline V gives CDR1 LNHDA, CDR2 SQIVND (reference sequence). This rearrangement joins TRBV19 to TRBJ1-1; perhaps TRBD1 as D (5 bases). Sequenced material: peripheral blood, taken on day 0 of AZD1222 vaccination. The sequence came from an adult in good health. Here the CDR3 DNA reads TGTGCCAGTAGTATAGACCCAGGGAAGGGCACTGAAGCTTTCTTT. It encodes CASSIDPGKGTEAFF.